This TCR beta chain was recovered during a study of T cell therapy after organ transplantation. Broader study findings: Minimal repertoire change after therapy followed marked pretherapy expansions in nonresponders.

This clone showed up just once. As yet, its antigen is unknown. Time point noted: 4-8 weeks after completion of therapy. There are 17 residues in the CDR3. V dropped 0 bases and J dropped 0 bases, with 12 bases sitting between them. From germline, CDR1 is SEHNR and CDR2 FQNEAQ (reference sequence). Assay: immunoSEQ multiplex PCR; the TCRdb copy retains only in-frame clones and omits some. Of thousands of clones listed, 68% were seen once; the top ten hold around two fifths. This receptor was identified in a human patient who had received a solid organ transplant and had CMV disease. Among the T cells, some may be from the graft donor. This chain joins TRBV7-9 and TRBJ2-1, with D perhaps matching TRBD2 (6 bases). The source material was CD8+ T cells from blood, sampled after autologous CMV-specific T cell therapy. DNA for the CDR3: TGTGCCAGCAGCTTAGCGTGGGGCGGGAACTCCTACAATGAGCAGTTCTTC. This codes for CASSLAWGGNSYNEQFF.